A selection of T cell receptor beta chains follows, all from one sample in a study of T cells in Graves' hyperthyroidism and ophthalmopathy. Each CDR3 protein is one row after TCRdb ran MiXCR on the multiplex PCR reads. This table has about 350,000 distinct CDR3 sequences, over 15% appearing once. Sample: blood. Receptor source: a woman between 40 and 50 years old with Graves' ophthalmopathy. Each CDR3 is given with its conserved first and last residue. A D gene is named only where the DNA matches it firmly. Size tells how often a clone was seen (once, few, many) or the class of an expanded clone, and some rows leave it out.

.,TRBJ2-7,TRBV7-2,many,TGTGCCGTAGGCATCTACGAGCAGTACTTC,CAVGIYEQYF
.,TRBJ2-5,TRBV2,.,TGTGCCAGCAGTGCCGGATACCAAGAGACCCAGTACTTC,CASSAGYQETQYF
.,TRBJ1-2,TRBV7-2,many,TGTGCCAGCAGCTTACGTCCCCAGGGGCGCGGCTATGGCTACACCTTC,CASSLRPQGRGYGYTF
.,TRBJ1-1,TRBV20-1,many,TGCAGTGCTAGATCTAGGGTCCGACAGCCAAACACTGAAGCTTTCTTT,CSARSRVRQPNTEAFF
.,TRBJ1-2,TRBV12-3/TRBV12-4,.,TGTGCCAGCATTCGGGGCAGGGAAGGCTACATCTTC,CASIRGREGYIF
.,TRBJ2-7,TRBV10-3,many,TGTGCCATCAGTCAGACTGACACCTACGAGCAGTACTTC,CAISQTDTYEQYF
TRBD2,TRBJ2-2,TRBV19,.,TGTGCCAGTAGCAAGACTAGCGGGATGAACACCGGGGAGCTGTTTTTT,CASSKTSGMNTGELFF
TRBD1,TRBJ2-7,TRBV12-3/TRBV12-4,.,TGTGCCAGCAGTCATAACAGGGGCCCCGAGCAGTACTTC,CASSHNRGPEQYF
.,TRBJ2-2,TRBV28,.,TGTGCCAGCAGGGAACGGACTAACACCGGGGAGCTGTTTTTT,CASRERTNTGELFF
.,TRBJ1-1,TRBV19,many,TGTGCCAGTAGCAAGGGAAAGAACACTGAAGCTTTCTTT,CASSKGKNTEAFF
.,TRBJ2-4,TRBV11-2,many,TGTGCCAGCAGCCTGCGAAGGGAAGCCAAAAACATTCAGTACTTC,CASSLRREAKNIQYF
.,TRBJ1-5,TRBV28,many,TGTGCCAGCACCGGCGGGGGGGGCAATCAGCCCCAGCATTTT,CASTGGGGNQPQHF
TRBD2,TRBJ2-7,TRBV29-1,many,TGCAGCGTTGACGGGGTAGCGGGAGGGCCCTACGAGCAGTACTTC,CSVDGVAGGPYEQYF
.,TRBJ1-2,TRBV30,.,TGTGCCTGGAGTGTATCGGGGTACACTAACTATGGCTACACCTTC,CAWSVSGYTNYGYTF
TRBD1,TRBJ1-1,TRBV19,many,TGTGCCAGTAGCCGAATGGTCGGGACAGTTGAAGCTTTCTTT,CASSRMVGTVEAFF
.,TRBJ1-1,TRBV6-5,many,TGTGCCAGCAGTTATTTCTCAAAGGGGGGGACTGAAGCTTTCTTT,CASSYFSKGGTEAFF
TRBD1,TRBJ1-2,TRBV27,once,TGTGCCAGCAGTACCCCCGGGACAGGGGGCGGATCGGATGGCTACACCTTC,CASSTPGTGGGSDGYTF
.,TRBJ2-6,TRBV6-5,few,TGTGCCAGCAGTTACGCTAGGTTC,CASSYARF
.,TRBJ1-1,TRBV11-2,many,TGTGCCAGCTCCGACGGGACGGTCTCGGACACTGAAGCTTTCTTT,CASSDGTVSDTEAFF
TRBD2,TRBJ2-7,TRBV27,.,TGTGCCAGCAGTCCTGCCGGGACTAGCGGGAATGGGCAGTACTTC,CASSPAGTSGNGQYF
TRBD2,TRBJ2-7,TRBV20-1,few,TGCAGTGCTAGATTTGGTGGCGGGAGTTACGAGCAGTACTTC,CSARFGGGSYEQYF
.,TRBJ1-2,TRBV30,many,TGTGCCTGGAGCAAGGTGTGGGGAGGTGATGGCTACACCTTC,CAWSKVWGGDGYTF
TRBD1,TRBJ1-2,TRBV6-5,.,TGTGCCAGCAGTTACAGGCCAGGGGGGACTTACTATGGCTACACCTTC,CASSYRPGGTYYGYTF
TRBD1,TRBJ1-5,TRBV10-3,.,TGTGCCATCAGTGGGGGGACAGGGAATCAGCCCCAGCATTTT,CAISGGTGNQPQHF
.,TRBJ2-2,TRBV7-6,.,TGTGCCAGCAGCCCGAGTCTTACCGGGGAGCTGCTTTTT,CASSPSLTGELLF
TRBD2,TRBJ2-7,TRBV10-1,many,TGCGCCAGCATACCTCGGACTAGCGGGATGTACGAGCAGTACTTC,CASIPRTSGMYEQYF